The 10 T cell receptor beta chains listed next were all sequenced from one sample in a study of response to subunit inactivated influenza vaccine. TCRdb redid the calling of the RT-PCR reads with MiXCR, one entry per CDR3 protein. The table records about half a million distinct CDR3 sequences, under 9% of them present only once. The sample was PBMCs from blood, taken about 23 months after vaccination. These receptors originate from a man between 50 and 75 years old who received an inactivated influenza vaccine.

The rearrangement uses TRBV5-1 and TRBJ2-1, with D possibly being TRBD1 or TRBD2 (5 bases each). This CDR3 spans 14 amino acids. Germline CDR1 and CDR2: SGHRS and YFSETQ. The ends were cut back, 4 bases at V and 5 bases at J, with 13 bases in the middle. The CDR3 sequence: CASSLGTAHNEQFF. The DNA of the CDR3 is TGCGCCAGCAGCCTAGGGACGGCTCACAATGAGCAGTTCTTC.

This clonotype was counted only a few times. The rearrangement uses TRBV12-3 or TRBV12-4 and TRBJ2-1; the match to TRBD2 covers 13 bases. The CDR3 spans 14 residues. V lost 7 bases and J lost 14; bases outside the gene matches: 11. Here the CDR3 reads CASTSTSGGQHEFF. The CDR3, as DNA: TGTGCCAGCACCTCGACTAGCGGGGGGCAGCACGAGTTCTTC.

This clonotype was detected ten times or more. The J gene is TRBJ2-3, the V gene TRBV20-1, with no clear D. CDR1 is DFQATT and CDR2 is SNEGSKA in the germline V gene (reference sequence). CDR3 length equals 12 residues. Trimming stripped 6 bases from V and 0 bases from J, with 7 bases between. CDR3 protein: CSATASTDTQYF. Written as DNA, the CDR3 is TGCAGTGCCACGGCAAGCACAGATACGCAGTATTTT.

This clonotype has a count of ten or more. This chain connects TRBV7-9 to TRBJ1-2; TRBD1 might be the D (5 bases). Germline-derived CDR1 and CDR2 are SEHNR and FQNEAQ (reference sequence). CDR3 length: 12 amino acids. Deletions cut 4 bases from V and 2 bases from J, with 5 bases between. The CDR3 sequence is CASSSGNYGYTF. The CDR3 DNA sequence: TGTGCCAGCAGCTCAGGGAACTATGGCTACACCTTC.

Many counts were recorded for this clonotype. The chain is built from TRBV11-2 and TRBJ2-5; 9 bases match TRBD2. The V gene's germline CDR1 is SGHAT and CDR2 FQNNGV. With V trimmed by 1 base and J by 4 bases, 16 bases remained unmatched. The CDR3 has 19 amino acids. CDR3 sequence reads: CASSLGVWSGRRRGETQYF. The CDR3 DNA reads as TGTGCCAGCAGCTTAGGGGTGTGGAGCGGGAGGAGGAGAGGAGAGACCCAGTACTTC.

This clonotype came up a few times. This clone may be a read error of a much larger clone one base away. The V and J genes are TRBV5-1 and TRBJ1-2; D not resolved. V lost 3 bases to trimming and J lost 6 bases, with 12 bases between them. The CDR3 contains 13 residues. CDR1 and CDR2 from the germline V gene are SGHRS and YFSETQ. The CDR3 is CASSSGLNDGYTF. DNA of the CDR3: TGCGCCAGCAGCTCCGGACTGAACGATGGCTACACCTTC.

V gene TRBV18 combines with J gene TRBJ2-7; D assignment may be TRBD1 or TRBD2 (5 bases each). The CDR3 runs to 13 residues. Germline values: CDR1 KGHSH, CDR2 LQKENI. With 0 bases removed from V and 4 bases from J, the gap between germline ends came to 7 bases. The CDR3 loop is CASSPPGTYEQYF. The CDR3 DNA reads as TGTGCCAGCTCACCACCGGGGACGTACGAGCAGTACTTC.

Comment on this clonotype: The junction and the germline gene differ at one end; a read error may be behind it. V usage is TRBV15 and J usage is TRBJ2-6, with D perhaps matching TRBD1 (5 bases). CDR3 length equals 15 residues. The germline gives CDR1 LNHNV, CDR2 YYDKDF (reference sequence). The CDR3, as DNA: TGTGCCACCAGCCGAGAACAGGCGCCCGCCAACGTCCTGACTTTC. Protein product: CATSREQAPANVLTF.

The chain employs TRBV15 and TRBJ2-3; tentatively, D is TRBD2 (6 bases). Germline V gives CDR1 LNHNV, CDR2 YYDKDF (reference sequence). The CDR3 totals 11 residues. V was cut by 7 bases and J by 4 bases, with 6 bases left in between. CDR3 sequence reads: CATKRADTQYF. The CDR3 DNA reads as TGTGCCACCAAGCGGGCAGATACGCAGTATTTT. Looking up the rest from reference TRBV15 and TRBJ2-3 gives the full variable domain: DAMVIQNPRYQVTQFGKPVTLSCSQTLNHNVMYWYQQKSSQAPKLLFHYYDKDFNNEADTPDNFQSRRPNTSFCFLDIRSPGLGDTAMYLCATKRADTQYFGPGTRLTVL.

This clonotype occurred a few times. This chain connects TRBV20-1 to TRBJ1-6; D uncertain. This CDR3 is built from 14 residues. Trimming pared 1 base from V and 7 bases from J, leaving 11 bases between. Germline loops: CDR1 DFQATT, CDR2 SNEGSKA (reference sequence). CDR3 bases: TGCAGTGCTAGAGTACTTCACCCGAATTCACCCCTCCACTTT. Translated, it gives CSARVLHPNSPLHF.